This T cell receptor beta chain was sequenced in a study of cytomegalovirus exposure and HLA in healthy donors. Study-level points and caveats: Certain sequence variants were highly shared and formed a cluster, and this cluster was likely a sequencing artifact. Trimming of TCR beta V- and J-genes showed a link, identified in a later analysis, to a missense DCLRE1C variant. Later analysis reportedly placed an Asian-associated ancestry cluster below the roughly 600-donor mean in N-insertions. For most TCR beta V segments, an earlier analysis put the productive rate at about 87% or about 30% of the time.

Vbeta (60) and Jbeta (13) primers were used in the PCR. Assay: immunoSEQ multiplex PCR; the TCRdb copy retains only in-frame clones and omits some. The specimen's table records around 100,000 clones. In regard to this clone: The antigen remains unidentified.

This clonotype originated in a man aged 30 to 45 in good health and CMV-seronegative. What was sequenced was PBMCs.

CDR3 sequence (DNA): TGCAGCGCCTCGACAACAGGTGGCTACACCTTC. Protein product: CSASTTGGYTF. The chain joins TRBV29-1 to TRBJ1-2; TRBD1 is a possible D gene (5 bases). Trimming took 7 bases from V and 7 from J, leaving 13 bases between them. CDR1 and CDR2 from the germline V gene are SQVTM and ANQGSEA. This CDR3 has 11 residues.